The 14 T cell receptor beta chains presented below share a single source sample, sequenced in a study of T cells in women clearing cervical HPV infection. Clones were sequenced by immunoSEQ multiplex PCR, and TCRdb holds only the in-frame ones, with some missing. This sample's clone table lists nearly 35,000 clones. The specimen was blood buffy coat. These receptors came from a woman between 18 and 69 years old with a cervical HPV16 infection that either progressed to CIN3+ or cleared (not recorded which).

About this clone: The junction shows a germline mismatch at one end, possibly a read error. The read falls 3 residues short of the CDR3 end, and the missing part is taken from the germline J gene. The chain joins TRBV4-2 to TRBJ1-6; D is perhaps TRBD1 (6 bases). Germline V gene data show CDR1 as LGHNA and CDR2 as YNFKEQ. CDR3 length: 17 amino acids. CDR3: CASSQDELGGARSPLHF. The sequenced CDR3 bases are TGCGCCAGCAGCCAAGATGAGCTCGGGGGGGCTCGTTCACCC.

Comments on this clone: Read coverage stops 3 residues before the CDR3 terminus; the germline J gene supplies the remainder. The rearrangement uses TRBV10-2 and TRBJ2-1; 12 bases fit TRBD2. CDR1 is WSHSY, CDR2 SAAADI, per germline. CDR3 length equals 14 residues. Trimming removed 9 bases from V and 6 bases from J; junction bases left unmatched: 6. CDR3 DNA, as far as it was read: TGCGCCAGTAGACTAGCGGGAGTAGGCAATGAG. It encodes CASRLAGVGNE. From start to end, the CDR3 is CASRLAGVGNEQFF.

With regard to this clone: Read sequence stops 3 residues before the CDR3 end, and the germline J gene provides the missing end. The chain links TRBV19 to TRBJ1-1, with 8 bases lining up with TRBD1. The CDR3 loop spans 14 amino acids. With 5 bases clipped from V and 4 bases from J, the junction kept 6 bases outside the gene matches. Germline values: CDR1 LNHDA, CDR2 SQIVND (reference sequence). The CDR3: CASSLRTGLTEAFF. The part of the CDR3 DNA that was read is TGTGCCAGTAGTCTTCGGACAGGGCTCACTGAA.

Points on this clone: The read terminates 3 residues before the CDR3 end, so the remaining end is supplied by the germline J gene. The chain joins TRBV19 to TRBJ1-4; 8 bases line up with TRBD1. The V gene end was trimmed by 9 bases and the J gene end by 8 bases; junction bases not matched to a gene: 8. This CDR3 region has 13 residues. Germline V gene sequence: CDR1 LNHDA, CDR2 SQIVND (reference sequence). CDR3 amino acids: CARPTGVGEKLFF. CDR3 DNA, as far as it was read: TGTGCCAGACCGACAGGGGTTGGCGAAAAA.

Notes on this clone: The read ends 3 residues before the CDR3 terminus; that terminus is restored from the germline J gene. The chain couples TRBV19 to TRBJ2-1, with TRBD1 identical over 8 bases. The trim removed 4 bases at V and 1 base at J, leaving 3 bases unmatched. Germline CDR1 is LNHDA and CDR2 is SQIVND (reference sequence). The CDR3 is 15 amino acids. Incomplete CDR3 DNA: TGTGCCAGTAGTACCGGGACAGGTTCCTACAATGAG. As protein: CASSTGTGSYNE. The whole CDR3 is CASSTGTGSYNEQFF.

Notes on this clone: The CDR3 goes on 3 residues after the read ends, and that part is filled in from the germline J gene. The chain has TRBV11-3 and TRBJ2-2, with D perhaps matching TRBD2 (6 bases). Germline V lookup: CDR1 SGHNT, CDR2 YENEEA. V was trimmed by 6 bases and J by 0 bases, leaving 8 bases between them. CDR3 size: 14 residues. The CDR3 DNA, read in part, is TGTGCCAGCAGTAGCGGCGCGAACACCGGGGAG. Translated: CASSSGANTGE. The entire CDR3 reads CASSSGANTGELFF. The entire variable domain, with the rest obtained from reference TRBV11-3 and TRBJ2-2, is as follows: EAGVVQSPRYKIIEKKQPVAFWCNPISGHNTLYWYLQNLGQGPELLIRYENEEAVDDSQLPKDRFSAERLKGVDSTLKIQPAELGDSAVYLCASSSGANTGELFFGEGSRLTVL.

With respect to this clone: The CDR3 end is not reached by the read, which stops 3 residues before it; the germline J gene fills it in. The chain links TRBV10-2 to TRBJ1-6; TRBD1 is a possible D gene (6 bases). Germline CDR1 WSHSY, CDR2 SAAADI. This CDR3 contains 14 residues. Trimming removed 2 bases from V and 7 bases from J, with 9 bases in between. CDR3 DNA (partial): TGCGCCAGCAGTGAGACAGGGCGGAATTCACCC. Amino acid sequence: CASSETGRNSP. The complete CDR3 sequence is CASSETGRNSPLHF.

Worth noting for this clone: The CDR3 end falls 3 residues outside the read, so it is completed with the germline J gene. The chain carries TRBV7-9 and TRBJ1-2; TRBD1 agrees at 7 bases. In germline, CDR1 is SEHNR, CDR2 FQNEAQ (reference sequence). There are 13 residues in the CDR3. Germline trimming cut 4 bases from V and 6 bases from J; bases unmatched to any gene: 5. The CDR3 protein is CASSSTGEDGYTF. The covered CDR3 bases are TGTGCCAGCAGCTCCACAGGGGAGGATGGC.

In regard to this clone: The read gets to within 3 residues of the CDR3 end, and the germline J gene fills in the rest. The genes are TRBV2 and TRBJ2-7, with 9 bases identical to TRBD1. The germline CDR1 and CDR2 sequences are SNHLY and FYNNEI. CDR3 length: 13 amino acids. J gave up 6 bases and V 6 bases, and 6 bases lay outside the gene matches. The CDR3 is CASSQQGAGEQYF. CDR3 DNA, as far as it was read: TGTGCCAGCAGCCAACAGGGGGCTGGCGAG. Drawing the rest from reference TRBV2 and TRBJ2-7, the complete variable domain is EPEVTQTPSHQVTQMGQEVILRCVPISNHLYFYWYRQILGQKVEFLVSFYNNEISEKSEIFDDQFSVERPDGSNFTLKIRSTKLEDSAMYFCASSQQGAGEQYFGPGTRLTVT.

In the case of this clone: The read halts 3 residues ahead of the CDR3 end, with the missing end drawn from the germline J gene. The chain links TRBV2 to TRBJ1-1, with 9 bases fitting TRBD1. Trimming cost V 5 bases and J 0 bases; bases outside gene matches: 7. Germline loops: CDR1 SNHLY, CDR2 FYNNEI. The CDR3 totals 16 residues. This CDR3 is CASSKPGQGMNTEAFF. Incomplete CDR3 DNA: TGTGCCAGCAGTAAACCGGGACAGGGAATGAACACTGAA.

Of note for this clone: The read finishes 3 residues shy of the CDR3 end, and the germline J gene is used to complete it. The chain has TRBV5-1 and TRBJ2-3, with 8 bases fitting TRBD1. This CDR3 has 15 residues. Trimming removed 0 bases from V and 5 bases from J; junction bases left unmatched: 5. The V gene's germline CDR1 is SGHRS and CDR2 YFSETQ. The CDR3: CASSLGQGAIDTQYF. The DNA read from the CDR3 is TGCGCCAGCAGCTTGGGGCAGGGGGCGATAGATACG.

Turning to this clone: The CDR3 end lies 3 residues beyond the end of the read and is filled in from the germline J gene. The V and J genes are TRBV2 and TRBJ2-2, with D possibly being TRBD2 (6 bases). Germline CDR1 and CDR2: SNHLY and FYNNEI. The CDR3 extends over 14 amino acids. CDR3 protein: CASRGRGGNSPLFF. The CDR3 DNA, read in part, is TGTGCCAGCAGAGGGCGGGGCGGTAATTCACCG.

On this clone: The read ends 3 residues shy of where the CDR3 ends; the end is completed using the germline J gene. The chain has TRBV20-1 and TRBJ2-3; the match to TRBD2 covers 13 bases. Germline V gene lookup returns CDR1 DFQATT and CDR2 SNEGSKA (reference sequence). Trimming took 5 bases from V and 4 from J; bases not matched to a gene: 9. The CDR3 is made up of 16 amino acids. The CDR3 DNA, read in part, is TGCAGTGCTCACGTACTAGCGGGAGGGATGGCAGATACG. This gives the protein CSAHVLAGGMADT. The entire CDR3 protein reads CSAHVLAGGMADTQYF.

On this clone: The read terminates 3 residues before the CDR3 end, so the remaining end is supplied by the germline J gene. V usage is TRBV20-1 and J usage is TRBJ2-2, with D tentatively TRBD1 (6 bases). This CDR3 contains 15 residues. CDR1 and CDR2 from the germline V gene are DFQATT and SNEGSKA (reference sequence). The ends were cut back, 0 bases at V and 3 bases at J, with 11 bases in the middle. The CDR3 region is CSAREGTGYTGELFF. Partial CDR3 DNA: TGCAGTGCTAGAGAGGGAACAGGGTACACCGGGGAG.